A selection of T cell receptor beta chains follows, all from one sample in a study of CD8+ T cells in alopecia areata. Measured with immunoSEQ multiplex PCR; TCRdb has only the in-frame clones, and not every one. The table includes 150,000 to 200,000 clones, 55% to 65% detected once. The material sequenced was CD4+ T cells sorted from blood. The source is a human donor in good health. Both conserved end residues are part of each CDR3. D genes are given only for firm matches. Rows may omit the clone size; those that give it use once, few, many or a size class.

clone size	V gene	D gene	J gene	CDR3 DNA	CDR3 protein
NA	TRBV7-9	NA	TRBJ2-5	TGTGCCAGCACCCGATCGACAGGCAAAGAGACCCAGTACTTC	CASTRSTGKETQYF
NA	TRBV29-1	TRBD2	TRBJ2-1	TGCAGCGTTGAAAGGGCCGGGGGGAACAATGAGCAGTTCTTC	CSVERAGGNNEQFF
NA	TRBV28	TRBD2	TRBJ2-1	TGTGCCAGCATCCGACTAGCGGGATACAATGAGCAGTTCTTC	CASIRLAGYNEQFF
NA	TRBV29-1	NA	TRBJ2-7	TGCAGCGTCGATGGACAAGACTACGAGCAGTACTTC	CSVDGQDYEQYF
NA	TRBV6-5	NA	TRBJ1-1	TGTGCCAGCAGTTACGCGGGGATGAACACTGAAGCTTTCTTT	CASSYAGMNTEAFF
NA	TRBV29-1	NA	TRBJ1-2	TGCAGCGTTGACAAAGGGAACTATGGCTACACCTTC	CSVDKGNYGYTF
NA	TRBV2	NA	TRBJ2-3	TGTGCCAGCAGTGAACGAGATACGCAGTATTTT	CASSERDTQYF
few	TRBV19	TRBD1	TRBJ2-7	TGTGCCAGTGGCCTGGGACAGGGCACCTACGAGCAGTACTTC	CASGLGQGTYEQYF
NA	TRBV29-1	NA	TRBJ2-5	TGCAGCGTTGTAGGGCAGTCAGAGACCCAGTACTTC	CSVVGQSETQYF
NA	TRBV6-6	TRBD1	TRBJ2-7	TGTGCCAGCAGTCCCGGGACAGGGATCTACGAGCAGTACTTC	CASSPGTGIYEQYF
many	TRBV2	TRBD2	TRBJ2-1	TGTGCCAGTCGGTGGGCTAGCGGGAGCCTCAATGAGCAGTTCTTC	CASRWASGSLNEQFF
once	TRBV25-1	NA	TRBJ1-2	TGTGCCAGCAGTGATCCCGACCGACCCGAGGGCGGCTACACCTTC	CASSDPDRPEGGYTF
NA	TRBV15	TRBD2	TRBJ2-5	TGTGCCACCAGCAGAGGGGCGGGAGGACAAGAGACCCAGTACTTC	CATSRGAGGQETQYF
NA	TRBV5-1	TRBD1	TRBJ1-2	TGCGCCAGCAGCCCGTTGGGACAGTCTGGCTACACCTTC	CASSPLGQSGYTF
NA	TRBV25-1	NA	TRBJ1-2	TGTGCCAGCAGTGAATTCGGCTATGGCTACACCTTC	CASSEFGYGYTF
NA	TRBV29-1	NA	TRBJ2-1	TGCAGCGTCCAGGGCAATGAGCAGTTCTTC	CSVQGNEQFF
NA	TRBV6-5	TRBD1	TRBJ2-7	TGTGCCAGCAGTCGGGACAGGAACTACGAGCAGTACTTC	CASSRDRNYEQYF
few	TRBV6-6	NA	TRBJ2-5	TGTGCCAGCAGACCCGGGACCCTCCAAGAGACCCAGTACTTC	CASRPGTLQETQYF
NA	TRBV20-1	NA	TRBJ2-1	TGCAGCTCTCGCCGCTACAATGAGCAGTTCTTC	CSSRRYNEQFF
NA	TRBV30	NA	TRBJ1-1	TGTGCCTGGAGACAACCGGGACTCCGGTCCACTGAAGCTTTCTTT	CAWRQPGLRSTEAFF
NA	TRBV29-1	NA	TRBJ2-1	TGCAGCGTTGGGTTTAAGTCCTCCTACAATGAGCAGTTCTTC	CSVGFKSSYNEQFF
NA	TRBV9	NA	TRBJ2-1	TGTGCCAGCAGCGTAGCCGGGACGGAATACAATGAGCAGTTCTTC	CASSVAGTEYNEQFF
NA	TRBV5-1	NA	TRBJ2-2	TGCGCCAGCAGCTTGGACACCGGGGAGCTGTTTTTT	CASSLDTGELFF
NA	TRBV5-1	NA	TRBJ1-4	TGCGCCAGCAGCAGCGGGGTGAATGAAAAACTGTTTTTT	CASSSGVNEKLFF
few	TRBV7-2	TRBD2	TRBJ2-1	TGTGCCAGCAGCTTAGTCACTAGCGGGAGGAGGTCCTACAATGAGCAGTTCTTC	CASSLVTSGRRSYNEQFF
NA	TRBV7-8	NA	TRBJ2-7	TGTGCCAGCAGCCTCCAACTAGCAGACACCTACGAGCAGTACTTC	CASSLQLADTYEQYF
NA	TRBV29-1	NA	TRBJ2-5	TGCAGCGTTCTCATGAGGGGGGAGACCCAGTACTTC	CSVLMRGETQYF
NA	TRBV7-9	TRBD1	TRBJ1-5	TGTGCCAGCAGCTTAGAGGGGGCGCGTCAGCCCCAGCATTTT	CASSLEGARQPQHF
NA	TRBV5-1	NA	TRBJ2-7	TGCGCCAGCAGCTTGGTGGGACGCTACGAGCAGTACTTC	CASSLVGRYEQYF
NA	TRBV6-5	TRBD1	TRBJ2-3	TGTGCCAGCAGTTCACACAGGGGGCTGGTCACAGATACGCAGTATTTT	CASSSHRGLVTDTQYF
few	TRBV29-1	NA	TRBJ1-2	TGCAGCGTTGAAGTCCCCGAAAACCTATATGGCTACACCTTC	CSVEVPENLYGYTF
few	TRBV5-1	TRBD2	TRBJ2-2	TGCGCCAGCAGCAAGGGACTAGCGGGAGCGGGCACCGGGGAGCTGTTTTTT	CASSKGLAGAGTGELFF
NA	TRBV7-6	TRBD1	TRBJ2-7	TGTGCCAGCAGCTTAGAGGGACAGGGGGCGGGTGAGCAGTACTTC	CASSLEGQGAGEQYF
NA	TRBV9	TRBD2	TRBJ2-1	TGTGCCAGCAGCCCCAGGGGACTAGCGGGAGGCAATGAGCAGTTCTTC	CASSPRGLAGGNEQFF
once	TRBV7-2	TRBD2	TRBJ2-7	TGTGCCAGCAGCTTAACTAGCGGGATAGTCGAGCAGTACTTC	CASSLTSGIVEQYF
NA	TRBV5-1	NA	TRBJ2-3	TGCGCCAGCAGCTTGGGCATCCAGGGGGATACGCAGTATTTT	CASSLGIQGDTQYF
NA	TRBV20-1	NA	TRBJ1-5	TGCAGTGCTATGGGGGATCAGCCCCAGCATTTT	CSAMGDQPQHF
NA	TRBV29-1	NA	TRBJ1-2	TGCAGCGTTGAGGGGGGCTGGGACTATGGCTACACCTTC	CSVEGGWDYGYTF
NA	TRBV6-5	NA	TRBJ1-2	TGTGCCAGCAGTAAGACCGGCAACTATGGCTACACCTTC	CASSKTGNYGYTF
NA	TRBV9	TRBD1	TRBJ2-7	TGTGCCAGCAGCGTAGAGGGGCGGGGCGACAGGGGATACGAGCAGTACTTC	CASSVEGRGDRGYEQYF
NA	TRBV11-2	NA	TRBJ1-4	TGTGCCAGCAGCTTAGTTTGGGCTAATGAAAAACTGTTTTTT	CASSLVWANEKLFF
NA	TRBV2	NA	TRBJ2-5	TGTGCCAGCAGTCCCATCGGCGGTCTAGCGAGAGAGACCCAGTACTTC	CASSPIGGLARETQYF
NA	TRBV30	TRBD1	TRBJ1-5	TGTGCCTCGCAGGGGGATAGCAATCAGCCCCAGCATTTT	CASQGDSNQPQHF
few	TRBV30	TRBD1	TRBJ1-1	TGTGCCTGGAGTGTAGGATCCGGGACAGCCCATGAAGCTTTCTTT	CAWSVGSGTAHEAFF
NA	TRBV30	NA	TRBJ2-7	TGTGCCTGGAGTGTACTGAGCGCAGGCGAGCAGTACTTC	CAWSVLSAGEQYF
NA	TRBV10-3	NA	TRBJ2-7	TGTGCCATCAGTGGGGTAAATAACGAGCAGTACTTC	CAISGVNNEQYF
NA	TRBV25-1	TRBD2	TRBJ2-1	TGTGCCAGCAGTGTGACTAGCGGCAATGAGCAGTTCTTC	CASSVTSGNEQFF
NA	TRBV7-9	NA	TRBJ2-3	TGTGCCAGCAGCTTAGACAGAGGATTAACAGATACGCAGTATTTT	CASSLDRGLTDTQYF
NA	TRBV6-4	NA	TRBJ2-2	TGTGCCAGCAAGTCCGAAGCAGGGTACGGCGGGGAGCTGTTTTTT	CASKSEAGYGGELFF
few	TRBV29-1	TRBD1	TRBJ1-1	TGCAGCGGAGGACAGGGGCGCAAAGCTTTCTTT	CSGGQGRKAFF
NA	TRBV7-6	TRBD1	TRBJ1-5	TGTGCCAGCAGATCCGGGACAGGGTTTTATCAGCCCCAGCATTTT	CASRSGTGFYQPQHF
NA	TRBV11-2	NA	TRBJ2-5	TGTGCCAGCAGCCGGAGCGGGTATGAGACCCAGTACTTC	CASSRSGYETQYF
NA	TRBV29-1	TRBD2	TRBJ2-7	TGCAGCGCTTTCTCCGGGACTAGCGGGAACGAGCAGTACTTC	CSAFSGTSGNEQYF
few	TRBV27	NA	TRBJ1-5	TGTGCCAGCAGGAGAGGACGAGGGGGCAATCAGCCCCAGCATTTT	CASRRGRGGNQPQHF